These 13 T cell receptor beta chains came from one sample sequenced in a study of cytomegalovirus exposure and HLA in healthy donors. 60 Vbeta and 13 Jbeta primers were used in PCR. Using immunoSEQ multiplex PCR, the repertoire was profiled, and TCRdb retains in-frame clones only, with some absent. The sample lists 90,000 to 150,000 clones, 55% to 65% seen once, with 10% in the top ten. The sample was PBMCs. The receptor source for this set is a man aged 35 to 55 in good health and CMV-seropositive.

The V and J genes are TRBV28 and TRBJ2-1, with 14 positions matching TRBD2. The CDR3 is 18 residues long. Trimming cost V 3 bases and J 7 bases; bases outside gene matches: 11. Germline values: CDR1 MDHEN, CDR2 SYDVKM. The CDR3 DNA is TGTGCCAGCAGTTTTTTACCGGGACTAGCGGGAGATGAGAATGAGCAGTTCTTC. Residues: CASSFLPGLAGDENEQFF. Based on the CDR3 plus reference TRBV28 and TRBJ2-1, the full variable domain is DVKVTQSSRYLVKRTGEKVFLECVQDMDHENMFWYRQDPGLGLRLIYFSYDVKMKEKGDIPEGYSVSREKKERFSLILESASTNQTSMYLCASSFLPGLAGDENEQFFGPGTRLTVL.

V and J are TRBV28 and TRBJ2-7, with 9 bases fitting TRBD1. Germline lookup yields CDR1 MDHEN and CDR2 SYDVKM. CDR3 length: 14 amino acids. The junction had 8 bases not matched to a gene; V was cut back by 8 bases and J by 3 bases. CDR3 nucleotides: TGTGCCAGCCGAGGAGGACAGGGGATCTACGAGCAGTACTTC. Translated, it gives CASRGGQGIYEQYF.

The sample holds one count of this clone. The chain's CDR3 is CASSPGDSTYAETQYF. The CDR3 coding sequence is TGTGCCAGCAGCCCCGGGGACAGTACTTACGCGGAGACCCAGTACTTC. V and J are TRBV7-3 and TRBJ2-5; 7 bases align to TRBD1. Germline V gene sequence: CDR1 SGHTA, CDR2 FQGTGA. CDR3 length equals 16 residues. Trimming removed 5 bases from V and 5 bases from J; junction bases left unmatched: 14.

The chain combines TRBV4-3 with TRBJ2-2; 10 bases line up with TRBD2. In germline, CDR1 is LGHNA, CDR2 YSLEER. The CDR3 loop spans 17 amino acids. V trimming: 2 bases; J trimming: 0 bases; junction bases outside the gene matches: 3. CDR3 bases: TGCGCCAGCAGCCAATTACTAGCGGGAACGAACACCGGGGAGCTGTTTTTT. Translation gives CASSQLLAGTNTGELFF.

In regard to this clone: Other DNA sequences of this sample code for an identical CDR3. The chain is built from TRBV6-1 and TRBJ1-1; maybe TRBD1 (5 bases). This CDR3 has 14 amino acids. Per germline, CDR1 MNHNS and CDR2 SASEGT. Trimming removed 5 bases at V and 1 base at J, with 11 bases between. CDR3 in amino acids: CASSPGHSNTEAFF. CDR3 coding DNA: TGTGCCAGCAGTCCTGGACACTCGAACACTGAAGCTTTCTTT.

The chain is built from TRBV10-3 and TRBJ1-2, with D possibly being TRBD1 (6 bases). Trimming stripped 8 bases from V and 2 bases from J, with 12 bases between. Per the germline V gene, CDR1 is ENHRY and CDR2 is SYGVKD. The CDR3 extends over 13 amino acids. The CDR3 spells CAIGKGENYGYTF. The DNA for the CDR3 is TGTGCCATCGGAAAGGGGGAAAACTATGGCTACACCTTC.

CDR3 region: CASSVFGANQPQHF. CDR3 bases: TGTGCCAGCAGCGTTTTTGGGGCCAATCAGCCCCAGCATTTT. This chain connects TRBV6-1 to TRBJ1-5, with D perhaps TRBD1 (5 bases). The germline CDR1 and CDR2 sequences are MNHNS and SASEGT. V was shortened by 6 bases and J by 3 bases, with 12 bases between the two germline ends. The CDR3 spans 14 residues.

This clone turned up a few times. The chain is built from TRBV27 and TRBJ1-1, with 7 positions matching TRBD1. J gave up 4 bases and V 6 bases, and 11 bases lay outside the gene matches. This CDR3 contains 15 residues. Germline assignment: CDR1 MNHEY and CDR2 SMNVEV (reference sequence). CDR3 sequence reads: CASRRDSRWPTEAFF. CDR3 DNA: TGTGCCAGCAGGCGGGACAGCCGATGGCCCACTGAAGCTTTCTTT.

CDR3 in DNA: TGTGCCAGCAGTATAACCGGGACAGGGCGCCGTGAAGCTTTCTTT. It translates to CASSITGTGRREAFF. The chain uses TRBV6-5 and TRBJ1-1; 9 bases match TRBD1. The V and J ends lost 5 bases and 7 bases, in that order; junction bases with no gene match: 11. This CDR3 region has 15 residues. CDR1 is MNHEY, CDR2 SVGAGI, per germline.

The CDR3 protein is CASSPLGQGREETQYF. CDR3 sequence (DNA): TGTGCCAGCAGCCCCCTCGGACAGGGACGGGAGGAGACCCAGTACTTC. V and J are TRBV14 and TRBJ2-5; 8 nucleotides match TRBD1. CDR1 and CDR2 (germline): SGHDN, FVKESK. This CDR3 is 16 amino acids long. The junction had 12 bases not matched to a gene; V was cut back by 4 bases and J by 5 bases.

This clone was seen more than once but under ten times. This chain links TRBV5-1 with TRBJ1-1; perhaps TRBD1 as D (6 bases). The length of the CDR3 is 13 residues. Germline assignment: CDR1 SGHRS and CDR2 YFSETQ. V was cut by 1 base and J by 5 bases, with 9 bases left in between. CDR3 sequence: CASSLWGRTEAFF. CDR3 bases: TGCGCCAGCAGCTTGTGGGGGCGGACTGAAGCTTTCTTT. Drawing the rest from reference TRBV5-1 and TRBJ1-1, the complete variable domain is KAGVTQTPRYLIKTRGQQVTLSCSPISGHRSVSWYQQTPGQGLQFLFEYFSETQRNKGNFPGRFSGRQFSNSRSEMNVSTLELGDSALYLCASSLWGRTEAFFGQGTRLTVV.

A remark on this clone: Other DNA sequences in the sample encode the same CDR3. The rearrangement uses TRBV14 and TRBJ1-2; TRBD1 matches 9 bases. Trimming cost V 4 bases and J 8 bases; bases outside gene matches: 5. This CDR3 is built from 13 residues. Germline CDR1 is SGHDN and CDR2 is FVKESK. CDR3: CASSPGTGYGYTF. As DNA, the CDR3 is TGTGCCAGCAGCCCTGGGACAGGGTACGGCTACACCTTC.

The chain carries TRBV18 and TRBJ2-3; 8 bases fit TRBD2. J lost 0 bases, V lost 4 bases, and 3 bases had no gene match. The CDR3 runs to 15 residues. The V gene's germline CDR1 is KGHSH and CDR2 LQKENI. CDR3 residues: CASSQTSVSTDTQYF. CDR3 in DNA: TGTGCCAGCTCACAGACTAGCGTCAGCACAGATACGCAGTATTTT.